The rows below give T cell receptor beta chains drawn from one sample of a study of shared clonotypes between healthy human individuals. Clones were read by immunoSEQ multiplex PCR, and TCRdb kept only the in-frame ones, dropping some. Of some 2,100,000 clones in the sample, about 93% were seen once. The sequenced sample was naive CD8+ T cells from PBMCs. Receptor source: a man between 18 and 35 years old in good health. Some clones in this sample may be carry-over from other donors' samples. Both conserved end residues are part of each CDR3. D genes are given only for firm matches. Expanded clones get a size class; other rows say once, few or many, or leave the size out.

clone size,D gene,J gene,V gene,CDR3 protein,CDR3 DNA
-,TRBD2,TRBJ2-2,TRBV27,CASTPAGGHVGTGELFF,TGTGCCAGCACCCCGGCGGGGGGGCACGTTGGCACCGGGGAGCTGTTTTTT
-,-,TRBJ2-7,TRBV10-3,CAISDIQYEQYF,TGTGCCATCAGTGACATTCAGTACGAGCAGTACTTC
once,-,TRBJ1-3,TRBV28,CASSLAGSGNTIYF,TGTGCCAGCAGTTTAGCAGGGTCTGGAAACACCATATATTTT
-,-,TRBJ1-2,TRBV10-3,CAISETVWGLKNYGYTF,TGTGCCATCAGTGAGACGGTTTGGGGACTGAAGAACTATGGCTACACCTTC
once,-,TRBJ1-1,TRBV25-1,CASSVGTEAFF,TGTGCCAGCAGCGTTGGAACTGAAGCTTTCTTT
-,TRBD1,TRBJ2-1,TRBV7-9,CASSRGQGAYNEQFF,TGTGCCAGCAGCCGCGGACAGGGCGCCTACAATGAGCAGTTCTTC
-,TRBD1,TRBJ2-7,TRBV7-3,CASSLQGQGIYEQYF,TGTGCCAGCAGCTTACAGGGACAGGGGATCTACGAGCAGTACTTC
-,-,TRBJ1-1,TRBV19,CASSTNPWFRTEAFF,TGTGCCAGTAGTACCAACCCGTGGTTTCGCACTGAAGCTTTCTTT
-,TRBD1,TRBJ2-7,TRBV7-9,CASRPTGTGVYEQYF,TGTGCCAGCAGGCCAACCGGGACAGGAGTCTACGAGCAGTACTTC
-,-,TRBJ1-1,TRBV5-1,CASSFDNLNTEAFF,TGCGCCAGCAGCTTTGACAATTTGAACACTGAAGCTTTCTTT
-,TRBD2,TRBJ2-3,TRBV15,CATSRAGLAETDTQYF,TGTGCCACCAGCAGAGCGGGACTAGCGGAGACAGATACGCAGTATTTT
-,-,TRBJ2-7,TRBV14,CASSQENYEQYF,TGTGCCAGCAGCCAAGAGAACTACGAGCAGTACTTC
-,-,TRBJ2-2,TRBV11-3,CASSFRGSPGELFF,TGTGCCAGCAGCTTTAGAGGGAGTCCCGGGGAGCTGTTTTTT
-,TRBD1,TRBJ2-7,TRBV5-1,CASSGKGQAYEQYF,TGCGCCAGCAGCGGAAAGGGACAGGCGTACGAGCAGTACTTC
once,-,TRBJ1-6,TRBV27,CASSPTVTLSSPLHF,TGTGCCAGCAGTCCCACCGTCACATTGAGTTCACCCCTCCACTTT